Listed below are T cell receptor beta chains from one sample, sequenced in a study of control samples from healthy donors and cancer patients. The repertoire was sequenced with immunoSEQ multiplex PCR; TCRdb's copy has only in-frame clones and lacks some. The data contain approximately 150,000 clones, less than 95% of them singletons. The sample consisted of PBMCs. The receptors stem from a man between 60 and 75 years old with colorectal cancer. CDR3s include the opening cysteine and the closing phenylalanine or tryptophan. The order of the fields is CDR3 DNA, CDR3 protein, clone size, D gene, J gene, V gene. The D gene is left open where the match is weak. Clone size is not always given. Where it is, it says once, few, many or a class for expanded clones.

cdr3_nt: TGTGCCAGCAGCACACGGGGGACAGGGGAAGAGACCCAGTACTTC; cdr3_aa: CASSTRGTGEETQYF; clone_size: -; d_call: TRBD1; j_call: TRBJ2-5; v_call: TRBV5-4
cdr3_nt: TGCAGCGTTGATAACTATGGCTACACCTTC; cdr3_aa: CSVDNYGYTF; clone_size: once; d_call: -; j_call: TRBJ1-2; v_call: TRBV29-1
cdr3_nt: TGTGCCAGCATTGAAGCTTTCTTT; cdr3_aa: CASIEAFF; clone_size: once; d_call: -; j_call: TRBJ1-1; v_call: TRBV11-3
cdr3_nt: TGTGCCAGCAGCCCCCGGACAGATCAGCCCCAGCATTTT; cdr3_aa: CASSPRTDQPQHF; clone_size: -; d_call: -; j_call: TRBJ1-5; v_call: TRBV7-2
cdr3_nt: TGTGCCAGCAGCACGGGACAGAACTATGGCTACACCTTC; cdr3_aa: CASSTGQNYGYTF; clone_size: -; d_call: TRBD1; j_call: TRBJ1-2; v_call: TRBV6-2/TRBV6-3
cdr3_nt: TGTGCCACCTCGCTGGACGGTGAGATCGGTCAGCCCCAGCATTTT; cdr3_aa: CATSLDGEIGQPQHF; clone_size: -; d_call: -; j_call: TRBJ1-5; v_call: TRBV2
cdr3_nt: TGTGCCAGCAGCTTAGCAGGGACACGGGCTAATGAAAAACTGTTTTTT; cdr3_aa: CASSLAGTRANEKLFF; clone_size: once; d_call: -; j_call: TRBJ1-4; v_call: TRBV7-9
cdr3_nt: TGTGCCAGCAGCTCGCCATTTGACAGGGGGCATGATTGGGGCTACACCTTC; cdr3_aa: CASSSPFDRGHDWGYTF; clone_size: -; d_call: TRBD1; j_call: TRBJ1-2; v_call: TRBV7-8
cdr3_nt: TGTGCCAGTAGTATATTTAGCGGGGGCGGGACAGATACGCAGTATTTT; cdr3_aa: CASSIFSGGGTDTQYF; clone_size: -; d_call: TRBD2; j_call: TRBJ2-3; v_call: TRBV19
cdr3_nt: TGTGCCTGGAGTTCGACTTCGACAGGGAACAATCAGCCCCAGCATTTT; cdr3_aa: CAWSSTSTGNNQPQHF; clone_size: -; d_call: TRBD1; j_call: TRBJ1-5; v_call: TRBV30
cdr3_nt: TGTGCCAGCAACCTCTACAGGGGGTCAGACACCGGGGAGCTGTTTTTT; cdr3_aa: CASNLYRGSDTGELFF; clone_size: -; d_call: TRBD1; j_call: TRBJ2-2; v_call: TRBV7-9
cdr3_nt: TGTGCCAGCAGCTCACGGGACCCAAGATTTTACGAGCAGTACTTC; cdr3_aa: CASSSRDPRFYEQYF; clone_size: once; d_call: -; j_call: TRBJ2-7; v_call: TRBV7-9
cdr3_nt: TGCGCCAGCAGCTTGGACATTAACTATGGCTACACCTTC; cdr3_aa: CASSLDINYGYTF; clone_size: -; d_call: -; j_call: TRBJ1-2; v_call: TRBV5-1
cdr3_nt: TGTGCCAGCAGTTTTTTTTGGGGTGGGGCAGCGAACACCGGGGAGCTGTTTTTT; cdr3_aa: CASSFFWGGAANTGELFF; clone_size: -; d_call: -; j_call: TRBJ2-2; v_call: TRBV28
cdr3_nt: TGTGCCAGCTCACCACAGGGAGGAGGACAGGGCAATCAGCCCCAGCATTTT; cdr3_aa: CASSPQGGGQGNQPQHF; clone_size: -; d_call: TRBD1; j_call: TRBJ1-5; v_call: TRBV18